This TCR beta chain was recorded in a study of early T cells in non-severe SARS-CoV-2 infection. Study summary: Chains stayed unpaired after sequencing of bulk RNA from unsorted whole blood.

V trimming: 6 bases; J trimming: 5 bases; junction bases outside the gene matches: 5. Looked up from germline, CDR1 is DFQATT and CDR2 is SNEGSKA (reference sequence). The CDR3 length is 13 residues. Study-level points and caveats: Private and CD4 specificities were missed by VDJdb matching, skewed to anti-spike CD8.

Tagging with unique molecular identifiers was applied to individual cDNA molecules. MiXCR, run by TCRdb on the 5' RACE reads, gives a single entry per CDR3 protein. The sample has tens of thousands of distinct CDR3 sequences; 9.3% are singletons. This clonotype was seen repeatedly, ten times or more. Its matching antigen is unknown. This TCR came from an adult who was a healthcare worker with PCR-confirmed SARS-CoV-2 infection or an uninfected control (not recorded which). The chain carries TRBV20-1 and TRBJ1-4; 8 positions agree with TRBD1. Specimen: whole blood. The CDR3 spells CSASDRVNEKLFF. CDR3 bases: TGCAGTGCCTCGGACAGGGTAAATGAAAAACTGTTTTTT.